The 25 T cell receptor beta chains in this list originate from one sample, sequenced in a study of blood T cell repertoires in COVID-19 (dated by TCRdb to about 2020). Libraries were built with the immunoSEQ multiplex PCR assay. The clones in this table, taken by TCRdb from immuneACCESS, are in-frame only. Not every clone is retained; where verified, under half of the shortfall comes from an unresolved V gene, and the cause of the rest is unknown. The sample table records about 370,000 clones; around 89% of these occur just once. The top ten hold about 3% of the sample. What was sequenced was peripheral blood. The receptors shown here come from a woman in her 30s with COVID-19, enrolled during active disease.

V and J are TRBV5-1 and TRBJ2-1; TRBD2 is a possible D gene (6 bases). Trimming removed 0 bases from V and 9 bases from J, with 16 bases in between. CDR1 and CDR2 from the germline V gene are SGHRS and YFSETQ. The CDR3 runs 15 residues. DNA for the CDR3: TGCGCCAGCAGCTTGGGTTTGGGGGGAGGTGTTGAGCAGTTCTTC. Encoded protein: CASSLGLGGGVEQFF.

The chain joins TRBV4-3 to TRBJ2-3; maybe TRBD1 (5 bases). CDR3 size: 13 residues. The germline V and J ends were trimmed by 3 bases and 9 bases, with 13 bases remaining between them. Germline CDR1 and CDR2: LGHNA and YSLEER. CDR3 nucleotide sequence: TGCGCCAGCAGCCAGACCAGGGAAGGAACGCAGTATTTT. Its translation: CASSQTREGTQYF.

The chain uses TRBV11-3 and TRBJ1-4; 10 bases are a match to TRBD1. J lost 5 bases, V lost 6 bases, and 0 bases had no gene match. The CDR3 totals 13 residues. Germline CDR1 and CDR2: SGHNT and YENEEA. CDR3 amino acids: CASRDRGNEKLFF. In DNA form, the CDR3 reads TGTGCCAGCAGGGACAGGGGGAATGAAAAACTGTTTTTT. Complete variable domain (other parts from reference TRBV11-3 and TRBJ1-4): EAGVVQSPRYKIIEKKQPVAFWCNPISGHNTLYWYLQNLGQGPELLIRYENEEAVDDSQLPKDRFSAERLKGVDSTLKIQPAELGDSAVYLCASRDRGNEKLFFGSGTQLSVL.

The chain carries TRBV18 and TRBJ2-1; 7 bases line up with TRBD2. Losses at the gene ends were 6 bases for V and 1 base for J; bases not matched to a gene: 6. CDR3 length: 15 amino acids. Germline assignment: CDR1 KGHSH and CDR2 LQKENI. The CDR3 sequence is CASSLSGNSYNEQFF. DNA for the CDR3: TGTGCCAGCTCCCTCAGCGGGAATTCCTACAATGAGCAGTTCTTC.

This sequence joins TRBV21-1 and TRBJ2-5; whether TRBD1, the table's D call, matches the DNA was not checked. TRBV21-1 is a pseudogene. CDR3 length: 13 residues. The CDR3 region has the DNA TGTGCCAGCAGCAAAATTCCAGGGGAGACCCAGTACTTC. Protein sequence: CASSKIPGETQYF.

The chain joins TRBV12-5 to TRBJ1-2, with a tentative D call TRBD1 (5 bases). This CDR3 is 18 amino acids long. Germline V gene sequence: CDR1 LGHNT, CDR2 FRNRAP. Trimming stripped 0 bases from V and 5 bases from J, with 22 bases between. The CDR3 nucleotides are TGTGCTAGTGGTTTGGTACAAACGACAGTCGGCGGTGGGTATGGCTACACCTTC. It is translated as CASGLVQTTVGGGYGYTF.

The chain uses TRBV7-2 and TRBJ2-5; 8 positions match TRBD2. V shed 6 bases, J shed 5 bases, and the junction held 23 bases outside the gene matches. The germline gives CDR1 SGHTA, CDR2 FQGNSA. The CDR3 has 19 residues. The CDR3 reads CASSRQPPVAGGLGETQYF. The CDR3 coding sequence is TGTGCCAGCAGTCGCCAACCCCCTGTGGCGGGGGGTCTCGGGGAGACCCAGTACTTC.

The rearrangement links TRBV3-1 (or the pseudogene TRBV3-2) to TRBJ1-3; D ambiguous. This CDR3 contains 15 residues. The V end was cut by 4 bases, the J end by 0 bases, with 10 bases between. Germline CDR1 is LGHDT and CDR2 is YNNKEL (reference sequence). The CDR3: CASSPTRVSGNTIYF. The CDR3 coding sequence is TGTGCCAGCAGCCCTACCCGAGTCTCTGGAAACACCATATATTTT.

This chain connects TRBV7-6 to TRBJ2-1; D possibly corresponds to TRBD2 (7 bases). CDR1 and CDR2 (germline): SGHVS, FNYEAQ. There are 17 residues in the CDR3. The V end lost 1 base, the J end lost 4 bases, and 17 bases lay between the germline ends. CDR3 region: CASSLVGVQGGYNEQFF. CDR3 in DNA: TGTGCCAGCAGCTTAGTGGGGGTACAGGGAGGGTACAATGAGCAGTTCTTC.

This chain links TRBV19 with TRBJ2-7; possibly TRBD1 for D (6 bases). This CDR3 has 16 residues. V was clipped by 1 base and J by 0 bases, with 13 bases between them. Germline assignment: CDR1 LNHDA and CDR2 SQIVND (reference sequence). CDR3 in amino acids: CASSIAYRVVSYEQYF. CDR3 in DNA: TGTGCCAGTAGTATAGCCTACAGGGTAGTCTCCTACGAGCAGTACTTC.

Here the CDR3 reads CASSQEPRRESTGELFF. Here the CDR3 DNA reads TGCGCCAGCAGCCAAGAGCCCAGGCGTGAGAGCACCGGGGAGCTGTTTTTT. The gene calls are TRBV4-3 and TRBJ2-2; the D is unclear. Germline assignment: CDR1 LGHNA and CDR2 YSLEER. CDR3 length equals 17 residues. V was pared by 0 bases and J by 4 bases, with 15 bases between.

Written as DNA, the CDR3 is TGTGCCAGTAGTATCTGGACTGGCACAGATACGCAGTATTTT. It codes for CASSIWTGTDTQYF. This chain links TRBV19 with TRBJ2-3, with D maybe TRBD2 (5 bases). V was cut by 3 bases and J by 1 base, with 8 bases left in between. Per germline, CDR1 LNHDA and CDR2 SQIVND (reference sequence). The CDR3 consists of 14 residues.

The chain joins TRBV7-9 to TRBJ1-6; D uncertain. CDR3 length equals 15 residues. Trimming left V 1 base short and J 8 bases short, with 12 bases between. Germline values: CDR1 SEHNR, CDR2 FQNEAQ (reference sequence). The CDR3 DNA follows: TGTGCCAGCAGCTTAGTTAGGGAGGTTGATTCACCCCTCCACTTT. It codes for CASSLVREVDSPLHF.

The J gene is TRBJ1-2, the V gene TRBV5-4, with D possibly matching TRBD1 (5 bases). Looked up from germline, CDR1 is SGHNT and CDR2 is YYREEE (reference sequence). CDR3 size: 14 residues. Trimming took 1 base from V and 7 from J, leaving 14 bases between them. Here the CDR3 reads CASSLWGESVGYTF. In DNA, the CDR3 is TGTGCCAGCAGCTTGTGGGGGGAGTCGGTTGGCTACACCTTC.

This clone came up once. This chain uses TRBV9 with TRBJ2-7; 7 positions agree with TRBD2. The V gene's germline CDR1 is SGDLS and CDR2 YYNGEE. This CDR3 contains 14 residues. Trimming removed 3 bases from V and 2 bases from J; junction bases left unmatched: 5. The CDR3 is CASSGVAGAYEQYF. In nucleotides, the CDR3 is TGTGCCAGCAGCGGGGTGGCGGGAGCCTACGAGCAGTACTTC.

The chain has TRBV7-9 and TRBJ2-3, with a possible D match to TRBD1 (6 bases). Germline CDR1 reads SEHNR; CDR2 reads FQNEAQ (reference sequence). This CDR3 has 17 residues. V lost 5 bases to trimming and J lost 2 bases, with 20 bases between them. The CDR3 bases are TGTGCCAGCAGCCAACAGGGACAATACGCAGACACAGATACGCAGTATTTT. Its protein product is CASSQQGQYADTDTQYF.

The CDR3 sequence: CASSLSAETSYNSPLHF. The CDR3 DNA follows: TGTGCCAGCAGTTTATCGGCGGAGACCTCCTATAATTCACCCCTCCACTTT. The rearrangement uses TRBV27 and TRBJ1-6; D unclear. Germline V gives CDR1 MNHEY, CDR2 SMNVEV (reference sequence). Trimming left V 0 bases short and J 0 bases short, with 9 bases between. CDR3 length equals 17 residues.

This clone was found once. The J gene is TRBJ1-5, the V gene TRBV30, with a possible D match to TRBD1 (5 bases). Germline V lookup: CDR1 GTSNPN, CDR2 SVGIG (reference sequence). This CDR3 is built from 17 residues. Trimming took off 2 bases at V and 7 bases at J, with 24 bases between the two ends. The CDR3: CAWSNNRGTVAWQPQHF. As DNA, the CDR3 is TGTGCCTGGAGTAACAACCGAGGGACTGTAGCTTGGCAGCCCCAGCATTTT.

The V and J genes are TRBV10-3 and TRBJ1-5; D is perhaps TRBD1 (6 bases). This CDR3 region has 17 residues. Between the trimmed V and J ends, which lost 0 bases and 3 bases, there was a span of 15 bases. Germline V gene data show CDR1 as ENHRY and CDR2 as SYGVKD. As DNA, the CDR3 is TGTGCCATCAGTGAGTCGAGGAGGACAGACCCCAATCAGCCCCAGCATTTT. This sequence encodes CAISESRRTDPNQPQHF.

The genes are TRBV6-6 and TRBJ2-3; D unclear. Looked up from germline, CDR1 is MNHNY and CDR2 is SVGAGI (reference sequence). Deletions cut 2 bases from V and 1 base from J, with 7 bases between. The CDR3 totals 14 residues. CDR3 sequence reads: CASSYPQGTDTQYF. CDR3 nucleotide sequence: TGTGCCAGCAGTTACCCTCAGGGCACAGATACGCAGTATTTT.

The chain is built from TRBV28 and TRBJ1-2; a possible D gene is TRBD1 (5 bases). The germline V gene encodes CDR1 MDHEN and CDR2 SYDVKM. V lost 6 bases, J lost 8 bases, and 16 bases lay in between. CDR3 length: 13 amino acids. The CDR3 protein is CASRRGRRGGYTF. The CDR3 DNA sequence: TGTGCCAGCAGAAGGGGCCGGAGGGGAGGCTACACCTTC.

This sequence joins TRBV5-1 and TRBJ1-1; a possible D gene is TRBD1 (5 bases). The CDR3 sequence is 13 residues long. Germline-derived CDR1 and CDR2 are SGHRS and YFSETQ. Trimming pared 5 bases from V and 1 base from J, leaving 9 bases between. CDR3 in DNA: TGCGCCAGCAGACAGGCTTCGAACACTGAAGCTTTCTTT. Amino acids: CASRQASNTEAFF.

J is TRBJ2-2 and V is TRBV5-5; the D gene is possibly TRBD1 (6 bases). V lost 0 bases to trimming and J lost 3 bases, with 12 bases between them. This CDR3 is built from 16 residues. Per the germline V gene, CDR1 is SGHKS and CDR2 is YYEKEE (reference sequence). CDR3 nucleotides: TGTGCCAGCAGCTTGGGCCTACAGGGCCACACCGGGGAGCTGTTTTTT. Translating gives CASSLGLQGHTGELFF.

This sequence joins TRBV21-1 and TRBJ1-3; TRBD1 reflects the table's D call only, with no check against the DNA. TRBV21-1 is noted as a pseudogene. The CDR3 runs to 12 residues. CDR3 loop: CAVQGSGNTIYF. The CDR3, as DNA: TGTGCCGTACAGGGTTCTGGAAACACCATATATTTT.

The chain couples TRBV4-3 to TRBJ2-1; 11 bases fit TRBD1. V gave up 4 bases and J gave up 2 bases; unmatched junction bases: 10. The CDR3 extends over 18 amino acids. CDR1 and CDR2 from the germline V gene are LGHNA and YSLEER. CDR3 in DNA: TGCGCCAGCAGCCGAGCAACCGGGACAGGGGGAACCTACAATGAGCAGTTCTTC. Translation gives CASSRATGTGGTYNEQFF.